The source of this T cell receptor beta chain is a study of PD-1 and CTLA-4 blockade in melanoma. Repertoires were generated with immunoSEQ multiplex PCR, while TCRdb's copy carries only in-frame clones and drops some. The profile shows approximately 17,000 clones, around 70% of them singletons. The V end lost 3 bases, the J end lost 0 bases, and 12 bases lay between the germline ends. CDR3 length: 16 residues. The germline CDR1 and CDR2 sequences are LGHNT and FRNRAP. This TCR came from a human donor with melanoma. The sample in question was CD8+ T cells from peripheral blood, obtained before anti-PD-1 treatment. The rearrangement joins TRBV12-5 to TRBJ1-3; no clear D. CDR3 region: CASGFGPPGSGNTIYF. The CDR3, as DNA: TGTGCTAGTGGTTTTGGGCCGCCCGGCTCTGGAAACACCATATATTTT.